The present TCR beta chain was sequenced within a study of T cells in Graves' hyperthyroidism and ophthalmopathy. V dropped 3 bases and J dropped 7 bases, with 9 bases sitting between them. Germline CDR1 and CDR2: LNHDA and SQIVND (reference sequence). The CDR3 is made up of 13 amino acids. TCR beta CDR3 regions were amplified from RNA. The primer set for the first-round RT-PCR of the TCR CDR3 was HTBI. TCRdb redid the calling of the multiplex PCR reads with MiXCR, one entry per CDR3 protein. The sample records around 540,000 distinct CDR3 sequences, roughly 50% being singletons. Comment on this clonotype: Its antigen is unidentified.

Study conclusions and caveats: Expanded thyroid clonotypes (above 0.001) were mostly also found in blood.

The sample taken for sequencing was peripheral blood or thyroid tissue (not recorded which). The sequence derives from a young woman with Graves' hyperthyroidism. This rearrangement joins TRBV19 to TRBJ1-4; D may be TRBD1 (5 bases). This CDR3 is CASSMQGGEKLFF. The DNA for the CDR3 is TGTGCCAGTAGTATGCAGGGCGGTGAAAAACTGTTTTTT.